These 21 T cell receptor beta chains were sequenced from one sample in a study of cytomegalovirus exposure and HLA in healthy donors. PCR involved 60 Vbeta and 13 Jbeta primers. Method: immunoSEQ multiplex PCR; TCRdb's copy keeps in-frame clones and lacks some. The data contain approximately 110,000 clones, approximately 80% of them singletons. Sequenced sample: PBMCs. The receptors stem from a man between 40 and 49 years old in good health and CMV-seronegative.

This chain joins TRBV6-4 and TRBJ1-6; no reliable D call. Per the germline V gene, CDR1 is MRHNA and CDR2 is SNTAGT. The V end was cut by 4 bases, the J end by 7 bases, with 11 bases between. The CDR3 sequence is 14 residues long. CDR3 bases: TGTGCCAGCAGTGCCGAAGGGAGCAATTCACCCCTCCACTTT. This translates into CASSAEGSNSPLHF.

The chain joins TRBV15 to TRBJ2-5; perhaps TRBD2 as D (5 bases). Germline V lookup: CDR1 LNHNV, CDR2 YYDKDF (reference sequence). Trimming stripped 4 bases from V and 2 bases from J, with 20 bases between. CDR3 length equals 17 residues. As DNA, the CDR3 is TGTGCCACCAGCACCTGGGTAGGACGGGGTATGCAAGAGACCCAGTACTTC. This codes for CATSTWVGRGMQETQYF.

The chain couples TRBV7-2 to TRBJ1-5; D call uncertain. The CDR3 loop spans 15 amino acids. Germline loops: CDR1 SGHTA, CDR2 FQGNSA. Between the trimmed V and J ends, which lost 3 bases and 5 bases, there was a span of 14 bases. The CDR3 spells CASSFDLSGYQPQHF. As DNA, the CDR3 is TGTGCCAGCAGCTTCGATCTTTCGGGGTATCAGCCCCAGCATTTT.

The rearrangement joins TRBV6-5 to TRBJ1-5; 7 bases agree with TRBD1. Germline V gene lookup returns CDR1 MNHEY and CDR2 SVGAGI. J lost 7 bases, V lost 5 bases, and 8 bases had no gene match. This CDR3 has 14 residues. In DNA form, the CDR3 reads TGTGCCAGCAGTCTGGTAGGGGGCCGACAGCCCCAGCATTTT. Amino acid sequence: CASSLVGGRQPQHF.

This clone is a singleton in its sample. The rearrangement uses TRBV2 and TRBJ1-4, with TRBD1 matching over 8 bases. V trimming: 8 bases; J trimming: 5 bases; junction bases outside the gene matches: 10. CDR1 and CDR2 (germline): SNHLY, FYNNEI. The CDR3 covers 15 residues. CDR3: CASPGGQGSNEKLFF. The CDR3 nucleotides read TGTGCCAGCCCCGGAGGACAGGGTTCCAATGAAAAACTGTTTTTT.

The chain uses TRBV9 and TRBJ1-2; TRBD1 matches 7 bases. Germline V gene lookup returns CDR1 SGDLS and CDR2 YYNGEE. V was pared by 5 bases and J by 4 bases, with 8 bases of the junction left unmatched. This CDR3 is 14 amino acids long. The CDR3 loop is CASSDRVISYGYTF. Here the CDR3 DNA reads TGTGCCAGCAGTGACAGGGTAATTAGCTATGGCTACACCTTC.

The chain is built from TRBV27 and TRBJ2-6; weak D call: TRBD2 (5 bases). CDR3 length equals 15 residues. Looked up from germline, CDR1 is MNHEY and CDR2 is SMNVEV (reference sequence). Trimming cost V 4 bases and J 2 bases, with 9 bases left between them. Written as DNA, the CDR3 is TGTGCCAGCAGTTCCGTGAGGGCTGGGGCCAACGTCCTGACTTTC. Protein sequence: CASSSVRAGANVLTF.

The chain recombines TRBV5-6 with TRBJ2-2, with TRBD1 identical over 7 bases. Germline-derived CDR1 and CDR2 are SGHDT and YYEEEE. Trimming removed 1 base from V and 7 bases from J; junction bases left unmatched: 7. This CDR3 spans 15 amino acids. This CDR3 is CASSLRGGQVGELFF. The CDR3, as DNA: TGTGCCAGCAGCTTGAGAGGGGGCCAAGTCGGGGAGCTGTTTTTT.

V gene TRBV4-3 combines with J gene TRBJ1-2, with 10 nucleotides matching TRBD1. Germline values: CDR1 LGHNA, CDR2 YSLEER. CDR3 length equals 16 residues. V dropped 3 bases and J dropped 2; count of bases not matched to a gene: 6. The DNA for the CDR3 is TGCGCCAGCAGCCATAGGACAGGGGGTGCAAACTATGGCTACACCTTC. It yields the protein CASSHRTGGANYGYTF.

The chain is built from TRBV7-3 and TRBJ2-2; D is possibly TRBD1 (5 bases). Between the trimmed V and J ends, which lost 5 bases and 10 bases, there was a span of 11 bases. The V gene's germline CDR1 is SGHTA and CDR2 FQGTGA. The CDR3 runs 12 residues. The CDR3 DNA reads TGTGCCAGCAGCCCCCAGGGTTTGGAGCTGTTTTTT. Translation: CASSPQGLELFF.

V gene TRBV5-3 combines with J gene TRBJ1-5, with 7 positions matching TRBD1. TRBV5-3 counts as an open reading frame of uncertain function. Trimming removed 8 bases from V and 3 bases from J; junction bases left unmatched: 14. The CDR3 consists of 16 residues. CDR3 DNA sequence: TGTGCCAGGGAGGTACAAACGGGACAGCTCAATCAGCCCCAGCATTTT. The encoded protein is CAREVQTGQLNQPQHF.

The rearrangement links TRBV5-6 to TRBJ2-7, with a possible D match to TRBD1 (6 bases). Germline CDR1 reads SGHDT; CDR2 reads YYEEEE. This CDR3 is 13 amino acids long. Deletions cut 2 bases from V and 7 bases from J, with 13 bases between. CDR3 nucleotides: TGTGCCAGCAGCTTCGGGACACCGGGGGAGCAGTACTTC. Translation gives CASSFGTPGEQYF.

This clone was picked up a small number of times. The chain has TRBV6-4 and TRBJ1-1; unclear D gene. With 6 bases removed from V and 2 bases from J, the gap between germline ends came to 13 bases. There are 14 residues in the CDR3. Germline V gene sequence: CDR1 MRHNA, CDR2 SNTAGT. The CDR3, as DNA: TGTGCCAGCAGACCGGGAGACCAAAACACTGAAGCTTTCTTT. Encoded protein: CASRPGDQNTEAFF.

This chain connects TRBV5-1 to TRBJ2-3; TRBD2 matches at 9 bases. Unmatched junction bases numbered 5, after V lost 4 bases and J lost 5 bases. CDR1 and CDR2 (germline): SGHRS, YFSETQ. The CDR3 runs 14 residues. DNA for the CDR3: TGCGCCAGCAGCCTTACTAGCGGGTTAGATACGCAGTATTTT. It encodes CASSLTSGLDTQYF.

The CDR3 is CSAAEDEQYF. CDR3 coding DNA: TGCAGTGCCGCGGAGGACGAGCAGTACTTC. This chain uses TRBV20-1 with TRBJ2-7; tentatively, D is TRBD2 (5 bases). The CDR3 totals 10 residues. Per the germline V gene, CDR1 is DFQATT and CDR2 is SNEGSKA (reference sequence). Deletions cut 6 bases from V and 5 bases from J, with 8 bases between.

The chain recombines TRBV4-2 with TRBJ2-4; perhaps TRBD1 as D (6 bases). The CDR3 extends over 18 amino acids. V was clipped by 0 bases and J by 0 bases, with 15 bases between them. The germline CDR1 and CDR2 sequences are LGHNA and YNFKEQ. The CDR3 spells CASSQDARTALAKNIQYF. For the CDR3, the DNA is TGTGCCAGCAGCCAAGACGCCCGGACAGCACTAGCCAAAAACATTCAGTACTTC.

This sequence joins TRBV6-1 and TRBJ1-2, with 7 bases aligning to TRBD1. The CDR3 has 13 amino acids. The J segment lost 4 bases and the V segment lost 8 bases, leaving 7 bases of the junction unmatched. The germline CDR1 and CDR2 sequences are MNHNS and SASEGT. DNA of the CDR3: TGTGCCAGCTTAAAGACAGGGTCCTATGGCTACACCTTC. Protein sequence: CASLKTGSYGYTF.

The gene calls are TRBV5-1 and TRBJ2-2; D remains ambiguous. Germline V CDR1 and CDR2: SGHRS, YFSETQ. Between the trimmed V and J ends, which lost 4 bases and 2 bases, there was a span of 15 bases. This CDR3 region has 16 residues. CDR3 in amino acids: CASSPPWALNTGELFF. For the CDR3, the DNA is TGCGCCAGCAGCCCACCATGGGCTCTAAACACCGGGGAGCTGTTTTTT. Looking up the rest from reference TRBV5-1 and TRBJ2-2 gives the full variable domain: KAGVTQTPRYLIKTRGQQVTLSCSPISGHRSVSWYQQTPGQGLQFLFEYFSETQRNKGNFPGRFSGRQFSNSRSEMNVSTLELGDSALYLCASSPPWALNTGELFFGEGSRLTVL.

V and J are TRBV28 and TRBJ1-5; tentative D call: TRBD1 (5 bases). CDR3 length: 15 amino acids. V lost 9 bases, J lost 0 bases, and 15 bases lay in between. Germline CDR1 is MDHEN and CDR2 is SYDVKM. In nucleotides, the CDR3 is TGTGCCAGTAACCAGGGATCATATAGCAATCAGCCCCAGCATTTT. As protein: CASNQGSYSNQPQHF.

The chain employs TRBV21-1 and TRBJ1-5; TRBD1, the table's D call, lacks a check against the DNA. TRBV21-1 is a documented pseudogene. The CDR3 sequence is 16 residues long. The CDR3 reads CASSKGWAGESQPQHF. CDR3 DNA sequence: TGTGCCAGCAGCAAAGGCTGGGCAGGGGAGAGCCAGCCCCAGCATTTT.

The chain is built from TRBV19 and TRBJ2-2; 7 positions agree with TRBD1. The V and J ends lost 5 bases and 2 bases, in that order; junction bases with no gene match: 11. The V gene's germline CDR1 is LNHDA and CDR2 SQIVND (reference sequence). This CDR3 contains 17 residues. The chain's CDR3 is CASSFPLTGPNTGELFF. CDR3 DNA: TGTGCCAGTAGTTTTCCTTTGACAGGGCCTAACACCGGGGAGCTGTTTTTT.